Each of the 2 T cell receptor beta chains below was sequenced from the same sample in a study of OX40 agonist ivuxolimab in advanced cancers. Produced via immunoSEQ multiplex PCR; TCRdb's table is partial and in-frame only. Here the sample spans around 100,000 clones, 90% being singletons. The sample in question was CD4+ or CD8+ T cells sorted from blood, obtained in a trial of the OX40 agonist ivuxolimab. These receptors were collected from an adult with an advanced solid tumor such as melanoma, head and neck, liver or kidney cancer.

This chain uses TRBV28 with TRBJ1-1; no clear D. The CDR3 length is 14 residues. CDR1 is MDHEN and CDR2 is SYDVKM in the germline V gene. Trimming left V 7 bases short and J 4 bases short, with 16 bases between. CDR3 in amino acids: CASTLTPRGTEAFF. DNA of the CDR3: TGTGCCAGCACCCTGACCCCTCGGGGCACTGAAGCTTTCTTT.

The chain couples TRBV7-9 to TRBJ2-2; 7 bases fit TRBD2. Germline V CDR1 and CDR2: SEHNR, FQNEAQ (reference sequence). There are 15 residues in the CDR3. V lost 3 bases and J lost 5; bases outside the gene matches: 6. This CDR3 reads CASSFGGGLTGELFF. CDR3 bases: TGTGCCAGCAGCTTCGGGGGAGGGTTAACCGGGGAGCTGTTTTTT.